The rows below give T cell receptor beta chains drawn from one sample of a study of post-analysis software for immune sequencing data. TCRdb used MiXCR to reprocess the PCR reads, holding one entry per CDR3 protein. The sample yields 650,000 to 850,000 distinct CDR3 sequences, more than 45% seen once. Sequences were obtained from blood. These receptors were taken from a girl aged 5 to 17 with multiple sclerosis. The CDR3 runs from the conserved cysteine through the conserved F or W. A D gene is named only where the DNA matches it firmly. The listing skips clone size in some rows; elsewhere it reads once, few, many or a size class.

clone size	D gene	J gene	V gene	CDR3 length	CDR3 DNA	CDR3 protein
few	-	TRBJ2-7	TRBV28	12	TGTGCCAGCAGTTTTGAGGCTTACGAGCAGTACTTC	CASSFEAYEQYF
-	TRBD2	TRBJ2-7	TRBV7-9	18	TGTGCCAGCAGCCCCCCCATCTCTCCGGGGGGGATAACCTACGAGCAGTACTTC	CASSPPISPGGITYEQYF
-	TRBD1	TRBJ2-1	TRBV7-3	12	TGTGCCAGCAGCCGAGGGACAGGTGAGCAGTTCTTC	CASSRGTGEQFF
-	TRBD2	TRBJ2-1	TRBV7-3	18	TGTGTCAGCAGCCCCGGACTAGCGGGAGGTTCGGGTTACAATGAGCAGTTCTTC	CVSSPGLAGGSGYNEQFF
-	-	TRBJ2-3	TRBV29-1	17	TGCAGCGTTGAAGCCCCCCCTAAGAGTCTAGGGGTAGATACGCAGTATTTT	CSVEAPPKSLGVDTQYF
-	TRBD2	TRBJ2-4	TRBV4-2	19	TGTGCCAGCAGCCAAGAACTAGCGGGAGCTCGGCTAGCCAAAAACATTCAGTACTTC	CASSQELAGARLAKNIQYF
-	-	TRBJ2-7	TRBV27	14	TGTGCCAGCAGTTTAAACGGGGAAACCTACGAGCAGTACTTC	CASSLNGETYEQYF
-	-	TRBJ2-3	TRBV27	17	TGTGCCAGCAGTTTCCGAGGATCCAGAGGTTACACAGATACGCAGTATTTT	CASSFRGSRGYTDTQYF
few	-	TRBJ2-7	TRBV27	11	TGTGCCAGTGGCAGAGAATACGAGCAGTACTTC	CASGREYEQYF
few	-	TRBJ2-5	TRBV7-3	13	TGTGCCAGCAGCTCTACTAGGGGTGAGACCCAGTACTTC	CASSSTRGETQYF
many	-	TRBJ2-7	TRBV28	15	TGTGCCAGCAGTTTCCTCTCCCTCCAGGGTTACGAGCAGTACTTC	CASSFLSLQGYEQYF
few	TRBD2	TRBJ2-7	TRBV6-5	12	TGTGCCAGCAGGGGACTAGCCTACGAGCAGTACTTC	CASRGLAYEQYF
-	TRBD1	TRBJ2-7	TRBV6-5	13	TGTGCCAGTGGGACAGTTTCGTCCTACGAGCAGTACTTC	CASGTVSSYEQYF
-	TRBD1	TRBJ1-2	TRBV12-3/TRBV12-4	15	TGTGCCAGCAGTGGACCCGGGACAGGGGACTATGGCTACACCTTC	CASSGPGTGDYGYTF
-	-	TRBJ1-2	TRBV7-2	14	TGTGCCAGCAGCCCCCATCCGGTCGGCTATGGCTACACCTTC	CASSPHPVGYGYTF
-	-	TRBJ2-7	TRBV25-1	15	TGTGCCAGCAGTGGCCCTCAGGCGAGATCCTACGAGCAGTACTTC	CASSGPQARSYEQYF
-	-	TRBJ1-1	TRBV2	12	TGTGCCAGCAGCCGAGAAATCACTGAAGCTTTCTTT	CASSREITEAFF
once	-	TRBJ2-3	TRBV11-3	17	TGTGCCAGCAGCTCCGGTCGAGGAGGGAGTCGCACAGATACGCAGTATTTT	CASSSGRGGSRTDTQYF
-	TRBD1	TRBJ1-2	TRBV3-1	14	TGTGCCAGCAGCCAACCGGACAGGGCGGGCGGCTACACCTTC	CASSQPDRAGGYTF
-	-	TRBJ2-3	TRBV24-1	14	TGTGCCACCAGTGGCTGGGGACTTCTGGATACGCAGTATTTT	CATSGWGLLDTQYF
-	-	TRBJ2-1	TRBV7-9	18	TGTGCCAGCAGCTTAGCTGGCGGTGGCGGTCCCCGGAGGAATGAGCAGTTCTTC	CASSLAGGGGPRRNEQFF
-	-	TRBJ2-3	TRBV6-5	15	TGTGCCAGCAGTTACTCGGAGGGGGGCACAGATACGCAGTATTTT	CASSYSEGGTDTQYF
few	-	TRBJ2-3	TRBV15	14	TGTGCCACCAGCAGGGTATTTAGCACAGATACGCAGTATTTT	CATSRVFSTDTQYF
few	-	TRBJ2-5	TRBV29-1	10	TGCAGCGTCTCAAAGGAGACCCAGTACTTC	CSVSKETQYF
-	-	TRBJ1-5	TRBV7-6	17	TGTGCCAGCAGCCCCCGACCCGGTGGAGATAGCAATCAGCCCCAGCATTTT	CASSPRPGGDSNQPQHF
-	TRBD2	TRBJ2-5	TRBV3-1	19	TGTGCCAGCAGCCAAGAGAGAGGGCTAGCGGGAGTGTACCAAGAGACCCAGTACTTC	CASSQERGLAGVYQETQYF
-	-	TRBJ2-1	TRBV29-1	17	TGCAGCGTTGAAGGCGTCAAACCACCCAGCTCCTACAATGAGCAGTTCTTC	CSVEGVKPPSSYNEQFF
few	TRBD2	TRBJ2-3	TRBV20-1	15	TGCAGTGCTAGAGACTCTAGCGGGATCGCAGATACGCAGTATTTT	CSARDSSGIADTQYF
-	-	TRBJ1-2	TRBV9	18	TGTGCCAGCAGCGTAGTCACCGACGGCAGGGGCGGATCTGGAGGCTACACCTTC	CASSVVTDGRGGSGGYTF
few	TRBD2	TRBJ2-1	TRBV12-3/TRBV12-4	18	TGTGCCAGCAGTACTCACGCCCTAGCGGAAGACTTACAAGGAGAGCAGTTCTTC	CASSTHALAEDLQGEQFF
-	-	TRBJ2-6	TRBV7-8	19	TGTGCCAGCAGCTCCGGGTTAAACATGAGGACCTCTGGGGCCAACGTCCTGACTTTC	CASSSGLNMRTSGANVLTF
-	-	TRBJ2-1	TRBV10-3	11	TGTGCCATCACGGGGGCCGGGGAGCAGTTCTTC	CAITGAGEQFF
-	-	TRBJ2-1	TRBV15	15	TGTGCCACCAGCAGAGGGAGGGGCTCCTACAATGAGCAGTTCTTC	CATSRGRGSYNEQFF
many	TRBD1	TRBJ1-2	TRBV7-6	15	TGTGCCAGCAGCTTAGAAGAAACAGGGGGCGATGGCTACACCTTC	CASSLEETGGDGYTF
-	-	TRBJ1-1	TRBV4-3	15	TGCGCCAGCCGAATGTCTACAGGAGGTCGAACTGAAGCTTTCTTT	CASRMSTGGRTEAFF
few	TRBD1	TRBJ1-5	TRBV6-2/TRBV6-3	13	TGTGCCAGCGGCGGGACAGGGGTTCAGCCCCAGCATTTT	CASGGTGVQPQHF
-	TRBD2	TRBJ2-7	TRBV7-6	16	TGTGCCAGCAGCTTACGTCCTAGCGGGAGCTCCTACGAGCAGTACTTC	CASSLRPSGSSYEQYF
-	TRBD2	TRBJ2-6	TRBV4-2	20	TGTGCCAGCAGCCAAGAAGTAATAGCGGGTACCTTCTCTGGGGCCAACGTCCTGACTTTC	CASSQEVIAGTFSGANVLTF
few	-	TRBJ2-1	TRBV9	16	TGTGCCAGCAGCGCGTCCGGGACCGTTAACGTCAATGAGCAGTTCTTC	CASSASGTVNVNEQFF
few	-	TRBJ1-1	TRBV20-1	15	TGCAGTGCCCGGGCCTTTTCGCCGATGAACACTGAAGCTTTCTTT	CSARAFSPMNTEAFF
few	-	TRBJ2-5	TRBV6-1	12	TGTGCCAGCAGTGAGGGCGGGGAGACCCAGTACTTC	CASSEGGETQYF
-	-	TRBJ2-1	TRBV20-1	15	TGCAGTGCTAGTAACGGGGAAAACTCCTACAATGAGCAGTTCTTC	CSASNGENSYNEQFF
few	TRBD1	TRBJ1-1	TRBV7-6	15	TGTGCCAGCAGCTTAGGCAGGGGGTTGAGCACTGAAGCTTTCTTT	CASSLGRGLSTEAFF
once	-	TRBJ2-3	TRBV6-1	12	TGTGCCAGCAGTGATTTGGGATATACGCAGTATTTT	CASSDLGYTQYF
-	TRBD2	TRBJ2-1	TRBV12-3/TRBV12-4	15	TGTGCCAGCAGTCCCACTAGCGGTGATTACAATGAGCAGTTCTTC	CASSPTSGDYNEQFF